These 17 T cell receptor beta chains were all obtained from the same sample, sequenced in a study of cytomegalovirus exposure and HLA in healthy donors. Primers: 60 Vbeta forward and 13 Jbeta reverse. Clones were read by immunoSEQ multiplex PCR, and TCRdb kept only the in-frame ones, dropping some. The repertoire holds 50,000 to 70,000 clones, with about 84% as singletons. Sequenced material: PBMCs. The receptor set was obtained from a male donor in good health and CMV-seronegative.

The CDR3 is CASSQGSADTTGELFF. CDR3 DNA sequence: TGTGCCAGCAGCCAAGGGTCCGCAGACACCACCGGGGAGCTGTTTTTT. The chain has TRBV4-2 and TRBJ2-2; D remains unclear. Trimming shortened V by 1 base and J by 4 bases, and 13 bases separated the two germline ends. This CDR3 contains 16 residues. CDR1 is LGHNA, CDR2 YNFKEQ, per germline.

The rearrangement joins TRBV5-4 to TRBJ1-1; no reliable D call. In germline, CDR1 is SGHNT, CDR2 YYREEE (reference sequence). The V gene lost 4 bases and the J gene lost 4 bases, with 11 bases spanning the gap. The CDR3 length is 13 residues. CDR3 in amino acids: CASSPLRGTEAFF. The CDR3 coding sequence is TGTGCCAGCAGCCCACTGCGGGGCACTGAAGCTTTCTTT.

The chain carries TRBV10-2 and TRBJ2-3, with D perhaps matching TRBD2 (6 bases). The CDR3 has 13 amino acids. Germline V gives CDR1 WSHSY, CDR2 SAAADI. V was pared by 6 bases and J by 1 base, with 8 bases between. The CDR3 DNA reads TGCGCCAGCAGGACGGGGGGCACAGATACGCAGTATTTT. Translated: CASRTGGTDTQYF.

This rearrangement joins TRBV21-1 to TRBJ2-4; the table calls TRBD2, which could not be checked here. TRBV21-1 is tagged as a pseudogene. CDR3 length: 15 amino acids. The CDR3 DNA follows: TGTGCCAGCAGCAAAGTTGGGAGGGTTGAAGACATTCAGTACTTC. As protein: CASSKVGRVEDIQYF.

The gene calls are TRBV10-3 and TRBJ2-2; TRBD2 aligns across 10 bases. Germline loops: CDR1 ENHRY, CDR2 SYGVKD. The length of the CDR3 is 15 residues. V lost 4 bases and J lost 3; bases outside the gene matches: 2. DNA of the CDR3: TGTGCCATCAGTGCCGGGACTAGCGACACCGGGGAGCTGTTTTTT. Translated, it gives CAISAGTSDTGELFF.

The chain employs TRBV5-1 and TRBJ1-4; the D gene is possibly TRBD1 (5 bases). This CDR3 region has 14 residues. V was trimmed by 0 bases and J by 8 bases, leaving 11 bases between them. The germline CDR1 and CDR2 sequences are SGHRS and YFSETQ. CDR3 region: CASSLGQQEEKLFF. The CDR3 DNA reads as TGCGCCAGCAGCTTGGGACAGCAGGAGGAAAAACTGTTTTTT. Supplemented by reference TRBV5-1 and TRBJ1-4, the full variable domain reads KAGVTQTPRYLIKTRGQQVTLSCSPISGHRSVSWYQQTPGQGLQFLFEYFSETQRNKGNFPGRFSGRQFSNSRSEMNVSTLELGDSALYLCASSLGQQEEKLFFGSGTQLSVL.

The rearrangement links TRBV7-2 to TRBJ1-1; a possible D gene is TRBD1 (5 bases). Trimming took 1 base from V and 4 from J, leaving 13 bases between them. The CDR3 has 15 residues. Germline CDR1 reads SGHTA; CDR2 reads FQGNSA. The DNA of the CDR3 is TGTGCCAGCAGCTTAGTAGGCCAGGGAGGCACTGAAGCTTTCTTT. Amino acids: CASSLVGQGGTEAFF.

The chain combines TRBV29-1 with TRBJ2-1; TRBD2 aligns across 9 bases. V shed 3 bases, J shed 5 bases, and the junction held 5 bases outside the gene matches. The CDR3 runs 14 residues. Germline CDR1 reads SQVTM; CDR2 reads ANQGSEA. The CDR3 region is CSVDLAGAHNEQFF. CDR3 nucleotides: TGCAGCGTTGATTTAGCGGGGGCCCACAATGAGCAGTTCTTC.

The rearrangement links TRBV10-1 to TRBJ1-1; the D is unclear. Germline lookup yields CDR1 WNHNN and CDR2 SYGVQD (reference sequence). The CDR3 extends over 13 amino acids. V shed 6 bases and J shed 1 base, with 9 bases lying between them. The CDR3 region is CASRVMRNTEAFF. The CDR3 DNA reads TGCGCCAGCAGAGTCATGAGGAACACTGAAGCTTTCTTT.

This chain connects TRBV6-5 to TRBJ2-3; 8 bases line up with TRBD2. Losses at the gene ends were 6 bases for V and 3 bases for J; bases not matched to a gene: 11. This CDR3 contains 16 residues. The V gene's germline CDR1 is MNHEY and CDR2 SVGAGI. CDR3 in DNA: TGTGCCAGCAGCTACGCGGGGGGCGGAGAGACAGATACGCAGTATTTT. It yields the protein CASSYAGGGETDTQYF.

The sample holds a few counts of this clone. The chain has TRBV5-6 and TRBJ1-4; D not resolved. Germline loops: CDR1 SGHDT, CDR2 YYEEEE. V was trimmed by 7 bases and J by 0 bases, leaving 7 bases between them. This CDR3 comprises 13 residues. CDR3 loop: CASASTTNEKLFF. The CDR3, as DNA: TGTGCCAGCGCGTCAACAACTAATGAAAAACTGTTTTTT.

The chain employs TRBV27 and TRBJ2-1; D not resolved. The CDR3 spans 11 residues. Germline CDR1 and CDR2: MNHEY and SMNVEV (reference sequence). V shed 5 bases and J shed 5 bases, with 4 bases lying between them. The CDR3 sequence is CASSGDNEQFF. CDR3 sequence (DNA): TGTGCCAGCAGTGGAGACAATGAGCAGTTCTTC.

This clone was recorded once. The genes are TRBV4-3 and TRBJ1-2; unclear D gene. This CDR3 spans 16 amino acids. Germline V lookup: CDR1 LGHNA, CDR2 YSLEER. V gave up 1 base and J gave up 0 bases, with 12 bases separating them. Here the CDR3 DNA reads TGCGCCAGCAGCCAAGCGGCAGGATCCTCTAACTATGGCTACACCTTC. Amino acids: CASSQAAGSSNYGYTF.

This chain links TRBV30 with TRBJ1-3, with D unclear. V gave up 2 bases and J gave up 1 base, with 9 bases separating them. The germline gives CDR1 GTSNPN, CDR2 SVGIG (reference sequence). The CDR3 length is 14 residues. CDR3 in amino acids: CAWSSGSSGNTIYF. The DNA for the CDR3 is TGTGCCTGGAGTTCCGGTAGTTCTGGAAACACCATATATTTT.

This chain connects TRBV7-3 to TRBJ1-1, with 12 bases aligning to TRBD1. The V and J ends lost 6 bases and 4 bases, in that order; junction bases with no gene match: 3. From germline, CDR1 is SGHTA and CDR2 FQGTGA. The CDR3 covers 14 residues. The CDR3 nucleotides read TGTGCCAGCAGTCCGGGACAGGGGGCCACTGAAGCTTTCTTT. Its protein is CASSPGQGATEAFF. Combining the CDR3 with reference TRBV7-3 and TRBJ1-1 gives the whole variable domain GAGVSQTPSNKVTEKGKYVELRCDPISGHTALYWYRQSLGQGPEFLIYFQGTGAADDSGLPNDRFFAVRPEGSVSTLKIQRTERGDSAVYLCASSPGQGATEAFFGQGTRLTVV.

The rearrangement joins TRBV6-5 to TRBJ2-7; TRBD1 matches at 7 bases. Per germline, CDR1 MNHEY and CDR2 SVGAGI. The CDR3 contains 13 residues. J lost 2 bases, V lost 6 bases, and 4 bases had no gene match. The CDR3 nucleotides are TGTGCCAGCAGAGATGGGACAGCCTACGAGCAGTACTTC. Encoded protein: CASRDGTAYEQYF.

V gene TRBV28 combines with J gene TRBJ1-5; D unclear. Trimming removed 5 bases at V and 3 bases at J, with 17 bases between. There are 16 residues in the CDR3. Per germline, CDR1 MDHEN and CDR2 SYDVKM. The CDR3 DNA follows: TGTGCCAGCAGTCCCGGGATTTTCCTACCCAATCAGCCCCAGCATTTT. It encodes CASSPGIFLPNQPQHF.